These 30 T cell receptor beta chains share one sample of origin, sequenced in a study of T-cell memory formation after mild COVID-19. TCRdb re-derived calls from the 5' RACE reads in MiXCR, one entry per CDR3 protein. This table has 200,000 to 250,000 distinct CDR3 sequences, 7.5% to 10% appearing once. What was sequenced was PBMCs or a T cell subset sorted from them (not recorded which). Receptor source: a man younger than 35 who had mild COVID-19 (a few samples of this study predate the infection). Cell type and time point are not known.

This clonotype was seen only a few times. V is TRBV2 and J is TRBJ2-5; D gene ambiguous. V lost 6 bases, J lost 2 bases, and 7 bases lay in between. The CDR3 covers 12 residues. Germline V lookup: CDR1 SNHLY, CDR2 FYNNEI. CDR3 nucleotide sequence: TGTGCCAGCAGAGACCGTCAAGAGACCCAGTACTTC. Encoded protein: CASRDRQETQYF.

This clonotype came up a few times. This chain uses TRBV20-1 with TRBJ1-3; possible D gene TRBD1, 5 bases. CDR1 is DFQATT and CDR2 is SNEGSKA in the germline V gene (reference sequence). Trimming left V 5 bases short and J 7 bases short, with 12 bases between. This CDR3 contains 12 residues. CDR3 protein: CSAPGSGNTIYF. CDR3 DNA sequence: TGCAGTGCTCCAGGGTCCGGGAACACCATATATTTT.

The chain carries TRBV25-1 and TRBJ1-6; 7 nucleotides match TRBD1. This CDR3 is 18 amino acids long. Germline loops: CDR1 MGHDK, CDR2 SYGVNS. After removal of 6 bases from V and 0 bases from J, the junction contained 11 bases not matched to a gene. CDR3 sequence: CASSGGTDFSSYNSPLHF. The CDR3 nucleotides read TGTGCCAGCAGCGGTGGGACAGATTTTAGCTCCTATAATTCACCCCTCCACTTT.

This chain joins TRBV19 and TRBJ1-1; D is ambiguous. Trimming took off 0 bases at V and 4 bases at J, with 6 bases between the two ends. The germline V gene encodes CDR1 LNHDA and CDR2 SQIVND (reference sequence). The CDR3 loop spans 13 amino acids. In nucleotides, the CDR3 is TGTGCCAGTAGTATAGAGAGAGGCACTGAAGCTTTCTTT. It yields the protein CASSIERGTEAFF.

This clonotype was found a few times. The rearrangement joins TRBV18 to TRBJ1-5; no definite D call. Germline CDR1 KGHSH, CDR2 LQKENI. V dropped 2 bases and J dropped 6 bases, with 11 bases sitting between them. The CDR3 loop spans 14 amino acids. CDR3 sequence: CASSPATRGQPQHF. In nucleotides, the CDR3 is TGTGCCAGCTCACCAGCTACTCGAGGTCAGCCCCAGCATTTT.

This clonotype was observed a few times. V gene TRBV20-1 combines with J gene TRBJ1-5; D may be TRBD1 (5 bases). The CDR3 is made up of 15 amino acids. Germline V gene sequence: CDR1 DFQATT, CDR2 SNEGSKA (reference sequence). Trimming shortened V by 0 bases and J by 6 bases, and 15 bases separated the two germline ends. The CDR3 sequence is CSARDVRGISQPQHF. In DNA form, the CDR3 reads TGCAGTGCTAGAGACGTACGGGGGATCTCTCAGCCCCAGCATTTT.

In this sample, this clonotype turned up many times. This rearrangement joins TRBV20-1 to TRBJ1-1, with D unclear. Trimming shortened V by 0 bases and J by 0 bases, and 8 bases separated the two germline ends. The CDR3 sequence is 14 residues long. Germline V gene data show CDR1 as DFQATT and CDR2 as SNEGSKA (reference sequence). CDR3 amino acids: CSARDRVLNTEAFF. CDR3 DNA: TGCAGTGCTAGAGATCGGGTACTGAACACTGAAGCTTTCTTT.

This clonotype was observed many times. The chain joins TRBV30 to TRBJ2-7; 11 bases map to TRBD1. Germline V gene lookup returns CDR1 GTSNPN and CDR2 SVGIG (reference sequence). This CDR3 is built from 17 residues. J gave up 1 base and V 1 base, and 9 bases lay outside the gene matches. CDR3 coding DNA: TGTGCCTGGAGTGCCGGACAGGGGGCGATAGGATCCTACGAGCAGTACTTC. Translated: CAWSAGQGAIGSYEQYF.

This chain's CDR3 is CASSLGTGKIDTQYF. CDR3 nucleotides: TGTGCCAGCAGCCTGGGGACAGGGAAGATTGATACGCAGTATTTT. The rearrangement joins TRBV7-9 to TRBJ2-3; 9 nucleotides match TRBD1. This CDR3 has 15 residues. Per germline, CDR1 SEHNR and CDR2 FQNEAQ (reference sequence). Trimming removed 5 bases from V and 6 bases from J; junction bases left unmatched: 9.

This clonotype was seen a handful of times. The V and J genes are TRBV3-1 and TRBJ2-3, with 8 bases fitting TRBD2. The CDR3 spans 16 residues. The V and J ends lost 4 bases and 1 base, in that order; junction bases with no gene match: 7. Germline values: CDR1 LGHDT, CDR2 YNNKEL (reference sequence). CDR3 protein: CASSPARGGGTDTQYF. CDR3 nucleotides: TGTGCCAGCAGCCCTGCCCGGGGGGGGGGCACAGATACGCAGTATTTT.

The rearrangement joins TRBV2 to TRBJ2-5; D remains unclear. The germline CDR1 and CDR2 sequences are SNHLY and FYNNEI. This CDR3 is built from 12 residues. V lost 8 bases and J lost 7, with 14 bases in between. CDR3 DNA: TGTGCCAGCCGAGAGACCCGTGGGACCCAGTACTTC. Protein sequence: CASRETRGTQYF.

A few counts support this clonotype. The chain links TRBV9 to TRBJ2-3; 7 bases are a match to TRBD2. The CDR3 is made up of 17 amino acids. Per germline, CDR1 SGDLS and CDR2 YYNGEE. V lost 4 bases to trimming and J lost 1 base; unmatched junction nucleotides: 12. The CDR3 loop is CASSSPRGEAGTDTQYF. The CDR3 nucleotides read TGTGCCAGCAGCTCCCCCCGGGGGGAAGCGGGCACAGATACGCAGTATTTT.

This clonotype has only a few counts. The chain employs TRBV28 and TRBJ2-5, with TRBD1 matching 11 bases. Germline V gives CDR1 MDHEN, CDR2 SYDVKM. The CDR3 has 16 residues. The V segment lost 5 bases and the J segment 4 bases; nucleotides outside the gene matches: 9. The CDR3 protein is CASSTPGQGEGETQYF. The CDR3 nucleotides are TGTGCCAGCAGTACGCCGGGACAGGGGGAAGGAGAGACCCAGTACTTC. Supplemented by reference TRBV28 and TRBJ2-5, the full variable domain reads DVKVTQSSRYLVKRTGEKVFLECVQDMDHENMFWYRQDPGLGLRLIYFSYDVKMKEKGDIPEGYSVSREKKERFSLILESASTNQTSMYLCASSTPGQGEGETQYFGPGTRLLVL.

This clonotype was counted at least ten times. An end of the junction differs from the germline gene, which may be a read error. The V gene is TRBV19, the J gene TRBJ1-6; D may be TRBD1 (5 bases). The CDR3 loop spans 12 amino acids. Germline values: CDR1 LNHDA, CDR2 SQIVND (reference sequence). The CDR3 bases are TGTGCCAGCAGTAGGGGAAATTCACCCCTCCACTTT. The encoded protein is CASSRGNSPLHF. Filled out from reference TRBV19 and TRBJ1-6, the complete variable domain reads DGGITQSPKYLFRKEGQNVTLSCEQNLNHDAMYWYRQDPGQGLRLIYYSQIVNDFQKGDIAEGYSVSREKKESFPLTVTSAQKNPTAFYLCASSRGNSPLHFGNGTRLTVT.

This clonotype was seen a handful of times. The chain employs TRBV5-4 and TRBJ2-2, with TRBD2 matching 9 bases. The V gene's germline CDR1 is SGHNT and CDR2 YYREEE (reference sequence). Germline trimming cut 5 bases from V and 4 bases from J; bases unmatched to any gene: 6. This CDR3 has 15 amino acids. The CDR3 loop is CASSYSGSVTGELFF. CDR3 in DNA: TGTGCCAGCAGTTATAGCGGGAGCGTCACCGGGGAGCTGTTTTTT.

CDR3 nucleotide sequence: TGTGCCAGCAGCCCGGTCAACTCCTACGAGCAGTACTTC. Amino acid sequence: CASSPVNSYEQYF. The genes are TRBV12-3 or TRBV12-4 and TRBJ2-7; D unclear. The ends were cut back, 6 bases at V and 0 bases at J, with 9 bases in the middle. This CDR3 contains 13 residues.

The V and J genes are TRBV2 and TRBJ1-4; the D gene is possibly TRBD1 (5 bases). Deletions cut 2 bases from V and 10 bases from J, with 14 bases between. Germline values: CDR1 SNHLY, CDR2 FYNNEI. CDR3 length equals 14 residues. Here the CDR3 reads CASSENQGVAKLFF. The CDR3 DNA reads as TGTGCCAGCAGTGAAAACCAGGGCGTCGCAAAACTGTTTTTT.

This clonotype was observed a handful of times. The V call is TRBV20-1, the J call TRBJ2-5; 8 nucleotides match TRBD1. Germline V gene data show CDR1 as DFQATT and CDR2 as SNEGSKA (reference sequence). The ends lost 3 bases at V and 5 bases at J; junction bases unmatched: 11. The CDR3 has 15 residues. CDR3 DNA: TGCAGTGCTAGCCGGACAGGGAAAGGACCGGAGACCCAGTACTTC. As protein: CSASRTGKGPETQYF.

This clonotype showed up just a few times. The genes are TRBV5-1 and TRBJ2-3, with D tentatively TRBD2 (5 bases). Per germline, CDR1 SGHRS and CDR2 YFSETQ. The V and J ends lost 4 bases and 3 bases respectively, with 12 bases between them. This CDR3 region has 14 residues. CDR3 sequence reads: CASSPNLATDTQYF. DNA for the CDR3: TGCGCCAGCAGCCCTAATCTAGCAACAGATACGCAGTATTTT.

This clonotype was counted at least ten times. This sequence joins TRBV7-2 and TRBJ2-1, with 9 bases that match TRBD1. Germline V gives CDR1 SGHTA, CDR2 FQGNSA. The V segment lost 5 bases and the J segment 6 bases; nucleotides outside the gene matches: 14. CDR3 size: 17 residues. This CDR3 is CASSTQSGTGIRNEQFF. CDR3 DNA: TGTGCCAGCAGCACTCAATCCGGGACAGGGATCCGCAATGAGCAGTTCTTC.

This clonotype was counted a few times. The CDR3 sequence is CASSYVRGQETQYF. The CDR3 DNA is TGTGCCAGCAGTTACGTGCGGGGCCAAGAGACCCAGTACTTC. This chain joins TRBV6-6 and TRBJ2-5; perhaps TRBD2 as D (6 bases). CDR3 size: 14 residues. Trimming removed 2 bases at V and 1 base at J, with 8 bases between. CDR1 and CDR2 from the germline V gene are MNHNY and SVGAGI (reference sequence).

This chain uses TRBV4-1 with TRBJ2-3; no clear D. Per germline, CDR1 MGHRA and CDR2 YSYEKL. The V end was cut by 1 base, the J end by 2 bases, with 7 bases between. The length of the CDR3 is 14 residues. Here the CDR3 reads CASSQGRTTDTQYF. The CDR3 DNA sequence: TGCGCCAGCAGCCAAGGCCGGACCACAGATACGCAGTATTTT.

The chain links TRBV12-3 or TRBV12-4 to TRBJ2-2; D unresolved. The CDR3 has 17 amino acids. V lost 0 bases and J 2 bases, leaving 13 bases between the germline ends. The CDR3 DNA reads TGTGCCAGCAGTTTAGCGCAAGGCAGCCGCAACACCGGGGAGCTGTTTTTT. This translates into CASSLAQGSRNTGELFF.

V gene TRBV2 combines with J gene TRBJ2-7; D not certain. This CDR3 is 15 amino acids long. V shed 8 bases and J shed 0 bases, with 17 bases lying between them. Per the germline V gene, CDR1 is SNHLY and CDR2 is FYNNEI. CDR3 DNA sequence: TGTGCCAGCGGGTACCCGGGCCCTCCCTCCTACGAGCAGTACGTC. This translates into CASGYPGPPSYEQYV.

This clonotype was observed a handful of times. V usage is TRBV11-2 and J usage is TRBJ2-2; weak D call: TRBD2 (5 bases). Germline V gives CDR1 SGHAT, CDR2 FQNNGV. The ends were cut back, 8 bases at V and 1 base at J, with 14 bases in the middle. This CDR3 contains 15 residues. The CDR3 spells CASRSPGRNTGELFF. CDR3 bases: TGTGCCAGCCGATCGCCGGGGAGGAACACCGGGGAGCTGTTTTTT.

CDR3 nucleotide sequence: TGTGCCAGCAGCTTAGCATATTCTGGAAACACCATATATTTT. Amino acid sequence: CASSLAYSGNTIYF. The chain joins TRBV7-2 to TRBJ1-3; D unresolved. V was pared by 0 bases and J by 1 base, with 4 bases between. The CDR3 is 14 amino acids. Germline V lookup: CDR1 SGHTA, CDR2 FQGNSA.

This clonotype occurred a few times. This chain uses TRBV7-2 with TRBJ2-1, with 7 bases identical to TRBD1. The CDR3 loop spans 12 amino acids. Losses at the gene ends were 5 bases for V and 15 bases for J; bases not matched to a gene: 10. CDR1 and CDR2 (germline): SGHTA, FQGNSA. As DNA, the CDR3 is TGTGCCAGCAGCGGCCGACAGGGCCCCCGGTTCTTC. This sequence encodes CASSGRQGPRFF.

This clonotype was found a few times. The genes are TRBV12-3 or TRBV12-4 and TRBJ1-1; D remains unclear. V lost 3 bases and J 0 bases, leaving 11 bases between the germline ends. This CDR3 spans 15 amino acids. The CDR3 protein is CASSFSSQMNTEAFF. DNA of the CDR3: TGTGCCAGCAGTTTCAGTTCACAGATGAACACTGAAGCTTTCTTT.

This clonotype was seen repeatedly, ten times or more. The chain carries TRBV6-5 and TRBJ2-3, with D perhaps matching TRBD2 (10 bases). This CDR3 comprises 17 residues. V dropped 6 bases and J dropped 6 bases, with 25 bases sitting between them. Germline CDR1 is MNHEY and CDR2 is SVGAGI. The DNA of the CDR3 is TGTGCCAGCAGGAGGACAGGGGCTAGCGGGGGAGGTGATACGCAGTATTTT. It yields the protein CASRRTGASGGGDTQYF.

This clonotype was recorded a few times. The rearrangement links TRBV5-1 to TRBJ2-1; D is possibly TRBD2 (6 bases). Trimming cost V 5 bases and J 7 bases, with 10 bases left between them. The CDR3 loop spans 12 amino acids. The germline V gene encodes CDR1 SGHRS and CDR2 YFSETQ. In nucleotides, the CDR3 is TGCGCCAGCAGATCGGGGGAGAATGAGCAGTTCTTC. Amino acid sequence: CASRSGENEQFF.